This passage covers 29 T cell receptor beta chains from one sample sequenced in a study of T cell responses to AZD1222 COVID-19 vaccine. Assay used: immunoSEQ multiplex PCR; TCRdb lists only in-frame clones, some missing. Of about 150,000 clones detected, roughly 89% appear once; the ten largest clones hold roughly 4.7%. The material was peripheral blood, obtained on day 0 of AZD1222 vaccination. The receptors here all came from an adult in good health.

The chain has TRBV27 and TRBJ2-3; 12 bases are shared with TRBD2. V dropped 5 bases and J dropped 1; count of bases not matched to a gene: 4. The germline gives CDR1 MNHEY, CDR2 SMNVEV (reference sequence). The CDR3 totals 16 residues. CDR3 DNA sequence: TGTGCCAGCAGTCGTAGACTAGCGGGGGGCACAGATACGCAGTATTTT. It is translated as CASSRRLAGGTDTQYF.

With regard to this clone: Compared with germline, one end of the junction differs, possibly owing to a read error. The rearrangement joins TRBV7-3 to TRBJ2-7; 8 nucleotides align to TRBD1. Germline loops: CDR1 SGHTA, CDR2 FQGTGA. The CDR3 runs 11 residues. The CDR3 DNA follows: TGTGCCAGCAGCTGTGGAGACAGGGGAGTCTTC. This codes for CASSCGDRGVF.

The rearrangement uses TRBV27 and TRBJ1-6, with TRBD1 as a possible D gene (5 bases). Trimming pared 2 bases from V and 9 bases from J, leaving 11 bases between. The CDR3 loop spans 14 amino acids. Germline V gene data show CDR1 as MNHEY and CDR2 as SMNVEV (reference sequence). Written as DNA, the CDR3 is TGTGCCAGCAGTTTAGGCAGGGCGGCTTCACCCCTCCACTTT. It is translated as CASSLGRAASPLHF.

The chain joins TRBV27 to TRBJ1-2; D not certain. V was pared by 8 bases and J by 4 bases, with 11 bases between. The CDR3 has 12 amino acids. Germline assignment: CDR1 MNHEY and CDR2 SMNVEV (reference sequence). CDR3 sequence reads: CASGPVRYGYTF. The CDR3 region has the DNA TGTGCCAGCGGGCCAGTCCGCTATGGCTACACCTTC.

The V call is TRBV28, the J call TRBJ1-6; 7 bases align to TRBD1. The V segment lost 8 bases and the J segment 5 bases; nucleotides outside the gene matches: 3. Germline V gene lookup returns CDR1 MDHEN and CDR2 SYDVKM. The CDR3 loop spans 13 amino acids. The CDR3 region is CASETGNNSPLHF. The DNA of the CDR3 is TGTGCCAGCGAGACAGGGAATAATTCACCCCTCCACTTT. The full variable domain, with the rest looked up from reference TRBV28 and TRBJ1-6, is DVKVTQSSRYLVKRTGEKVFLECVQDMDHENMFWYRQDPGLGLRLIYFSYDVKMKEKGDIPEGYSVSREKKERFSLILESASTNQTSMYLCASETGNNSPLHFGNGTRLTVT.

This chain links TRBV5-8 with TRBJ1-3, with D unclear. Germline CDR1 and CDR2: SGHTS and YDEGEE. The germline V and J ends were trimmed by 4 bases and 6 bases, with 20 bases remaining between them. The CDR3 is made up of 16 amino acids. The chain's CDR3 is CASSPTVSTSTNTIYF. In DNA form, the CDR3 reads TGTGCCAGCAGCCCAACTGTCTCCACCTCGACAAACACCATATATTTT.

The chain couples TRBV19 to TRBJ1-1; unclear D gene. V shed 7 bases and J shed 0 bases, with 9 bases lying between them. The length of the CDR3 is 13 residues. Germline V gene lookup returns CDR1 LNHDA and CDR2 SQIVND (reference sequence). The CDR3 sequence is CASNRYMNTEAFF. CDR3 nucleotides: TGTGCCAGTAACCGTTACATGAACACTGAAGCTTTCTTT.

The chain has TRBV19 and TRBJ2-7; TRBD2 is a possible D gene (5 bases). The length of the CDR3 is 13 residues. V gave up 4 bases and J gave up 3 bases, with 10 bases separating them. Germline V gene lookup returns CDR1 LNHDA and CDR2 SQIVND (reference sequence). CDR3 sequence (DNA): TGTGCCAGTAGTACGGGGTTGGACTACGAGCAGTACTTC. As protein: CASSTGLDYEQYF.

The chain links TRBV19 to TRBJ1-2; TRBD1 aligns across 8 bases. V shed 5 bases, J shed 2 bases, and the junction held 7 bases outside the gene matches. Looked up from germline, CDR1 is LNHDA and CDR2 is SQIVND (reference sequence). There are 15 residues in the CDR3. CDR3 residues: CASSVSGQGNYGYTF. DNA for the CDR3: TGTGCCAGTAGTGTCTCCGGACAGGGAAACTATGGCTACACCTTC.

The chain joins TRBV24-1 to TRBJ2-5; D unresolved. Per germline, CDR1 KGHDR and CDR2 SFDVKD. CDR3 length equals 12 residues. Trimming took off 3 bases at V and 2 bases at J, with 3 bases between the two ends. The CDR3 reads CATSDPQETQYF. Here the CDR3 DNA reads TGTGCCACCAGTGATCCACAAGAGACCCAGTACTTC.

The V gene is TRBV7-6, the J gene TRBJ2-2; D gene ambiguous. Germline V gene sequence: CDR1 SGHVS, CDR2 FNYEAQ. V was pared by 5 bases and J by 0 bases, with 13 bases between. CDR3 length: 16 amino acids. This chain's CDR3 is CASSPRGETNTGELFF. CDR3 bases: TGTGCCAGCAGCCCTCGAGGAGAAACGAACACCGGGGAGCTGTTTTTT.

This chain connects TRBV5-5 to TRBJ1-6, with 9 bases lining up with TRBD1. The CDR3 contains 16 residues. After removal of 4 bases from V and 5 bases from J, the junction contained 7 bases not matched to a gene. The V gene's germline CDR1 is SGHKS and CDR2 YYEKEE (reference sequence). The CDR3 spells CASSTWTGANNSPLHF. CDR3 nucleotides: TGTGCCAGCAGCACCTGGACAGGGGCGAATAATTCACCCCTCCACTTT.

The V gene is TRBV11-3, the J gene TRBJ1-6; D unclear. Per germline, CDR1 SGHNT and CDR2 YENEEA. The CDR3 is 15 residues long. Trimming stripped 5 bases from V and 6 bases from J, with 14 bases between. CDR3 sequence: CASSPPAQANSPLHF. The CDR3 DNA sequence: TGTGCCAGCAGCCCACCAGCGCAGGCTAATTCACCCCTCCACTTT.

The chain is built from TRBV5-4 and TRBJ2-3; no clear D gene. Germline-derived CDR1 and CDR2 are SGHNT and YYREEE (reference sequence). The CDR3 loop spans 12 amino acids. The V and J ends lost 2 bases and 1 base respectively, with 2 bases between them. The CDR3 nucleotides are TGTGCCAGCAGCTTCGGCACAGATACGCAGTATTTT. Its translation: CASSFGTDTQYF.

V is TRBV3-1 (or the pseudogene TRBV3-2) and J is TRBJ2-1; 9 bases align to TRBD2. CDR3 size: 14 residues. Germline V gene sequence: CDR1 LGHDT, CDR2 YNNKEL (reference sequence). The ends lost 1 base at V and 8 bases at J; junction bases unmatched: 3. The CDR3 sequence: CASSQVGLAHEQFF. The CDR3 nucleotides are TGTGCCAGCAGCCAAGTGGGACTAGCCCATGAGCAGTTCTTC.

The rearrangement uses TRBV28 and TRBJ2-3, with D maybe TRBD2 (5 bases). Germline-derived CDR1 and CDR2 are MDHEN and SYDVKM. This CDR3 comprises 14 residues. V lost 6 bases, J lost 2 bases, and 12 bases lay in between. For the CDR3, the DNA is TGTGCCAGCAGGGGCGGGCAGGTCACAGATACGCAGTATTTT. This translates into CASRGGQVTDTQYF.

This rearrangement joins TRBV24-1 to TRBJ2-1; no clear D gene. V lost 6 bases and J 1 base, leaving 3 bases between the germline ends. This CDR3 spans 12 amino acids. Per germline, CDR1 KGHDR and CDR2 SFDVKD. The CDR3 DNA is TGTGCCACCAGTAGTTCCTACAATGAGCAGTTCTTC. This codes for CATSSSYNEQFF.

The CDR3 coding sequence is TGTGCCAGCAGGGCTAGCGGGATGACCTACGAGCAGTACTTC. Translating it yields CASRASGMTYEQYF. The gene calls are TRBV28 and TRBJ2-7; 9 bases match TRBD2. Germline CDR1 is MDHEN and CDR2 is SYDVKM. The CDR3 extends over 14 amino acids. The J segment lost 2 bases and the V segment lost 6 bases, leaving 5 bases of the junction unmatched. The full variable domain, completed using reference TRBV28 and TRBJ2-7, is DVKVTQSSRYLVKRTGEKVFLECVQDMDHENMFWYRQDPGLGLRLIYFSYDVKMKEKGDIPEGYSVSREKKERFSLILESASTNQTSMYLCASRASGMTYEQYFGPGTRLTVT.

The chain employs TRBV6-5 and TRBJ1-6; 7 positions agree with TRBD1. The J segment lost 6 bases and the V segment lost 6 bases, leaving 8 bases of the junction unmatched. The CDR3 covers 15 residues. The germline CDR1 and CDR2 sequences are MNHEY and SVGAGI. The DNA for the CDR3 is TGTGCCAGCAGCTCCCCGGGACAGATTAATTCACCCCTCCACTTT. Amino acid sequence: CASSSPGQINSPLHF.

The CDR3 coding sequence is TGCGCCAGCAGCCAAGATTCGGCTTCTAATGAAAAACTGTTTTTT. Amino acid sequence: CASSQDSASNEKLFF. This rearrangement joins TRBV4-3 to TRBJ1-4; D remains ambiguous. V was pared by 0 bases and J by 3 bases, with 8 bases between. CDR3 size: 15 residues. Germline CDR1 is LGHNA and CDR2 is YSLEER.

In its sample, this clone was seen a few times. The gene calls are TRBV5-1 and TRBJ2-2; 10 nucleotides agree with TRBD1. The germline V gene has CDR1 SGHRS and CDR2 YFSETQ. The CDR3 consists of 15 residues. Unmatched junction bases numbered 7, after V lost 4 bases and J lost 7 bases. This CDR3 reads CASSQRQGAGGELFF. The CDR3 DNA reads TGCGCCAGCAGCCAACGACAGGGGGCCGGCGGGGAGCTGTTTTTT.

The CDR3 loop reads CASSFPGRLGLREQYF. Written as DNA, the CDR3 is TGTGCCAGCAGCTTTCCGGGGCGTCTCGGTCTCCGCGAGCAGTACTTC. This chain joins TRBV5-4 and TRBJ2-7; the D gene could be TRBD1 or TRBD2 (5 bases each). V dropped 2 bases and J dropped 6 bases, with 21 bases sitting between them. Per the germline V gene, CDR1 is SGHNT and CDR2 is YYREEE (reference sequence). The CDR3 loop spans 16 amino acids.

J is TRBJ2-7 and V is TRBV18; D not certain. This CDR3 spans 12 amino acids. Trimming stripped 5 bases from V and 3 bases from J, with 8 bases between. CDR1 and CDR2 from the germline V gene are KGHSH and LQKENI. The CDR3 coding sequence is TGTGCCAGCTCATCCGGGCTCTACGAGCAGTACTTC. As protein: CASSSGLYEQYF.

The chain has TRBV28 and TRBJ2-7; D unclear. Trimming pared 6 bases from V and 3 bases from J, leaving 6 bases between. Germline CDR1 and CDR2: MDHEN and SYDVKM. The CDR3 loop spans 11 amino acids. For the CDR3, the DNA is TGTGCCAGCAGCAAAAACTACGAGCAGTACTTC. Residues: CASSKNYEQYF.

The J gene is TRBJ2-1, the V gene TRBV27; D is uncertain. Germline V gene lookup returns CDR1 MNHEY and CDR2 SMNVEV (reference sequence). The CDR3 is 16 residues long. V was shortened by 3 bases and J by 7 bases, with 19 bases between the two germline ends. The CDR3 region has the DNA TGTGCCAGCAGTTTCACCCAAATGGGTAGCTCTAATGAGCAGTTCTTC. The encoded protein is CASSFTQMGSSNEQFF.

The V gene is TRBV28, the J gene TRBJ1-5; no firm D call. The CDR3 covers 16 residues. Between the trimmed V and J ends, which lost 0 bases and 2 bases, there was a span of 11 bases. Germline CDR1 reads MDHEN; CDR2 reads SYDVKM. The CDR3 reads CASSLWDLKRNQPQHF. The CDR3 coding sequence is TGTGCCAGCAGTTTATGGGACCTTAAACGCAATCAGCCCCAGCATTTT.

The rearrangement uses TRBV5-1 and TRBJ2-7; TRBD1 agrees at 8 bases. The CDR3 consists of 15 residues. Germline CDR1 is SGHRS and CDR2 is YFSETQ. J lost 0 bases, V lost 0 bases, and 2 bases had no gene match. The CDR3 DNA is TGCGCCAGCAGCTTGGGGACAGGGAACTCCTACGAGCAGTACTTC. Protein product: CASSLGTGNSYEQYF.

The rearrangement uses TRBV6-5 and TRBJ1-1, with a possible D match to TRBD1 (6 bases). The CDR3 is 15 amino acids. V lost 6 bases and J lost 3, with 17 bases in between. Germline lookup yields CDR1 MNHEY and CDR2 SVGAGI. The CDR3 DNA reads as TGTGCCAGCAGCATCCTAGGAGGGGGTCACACTGAAGCTTTCTTT. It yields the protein CASSILGGGHTEAFF.

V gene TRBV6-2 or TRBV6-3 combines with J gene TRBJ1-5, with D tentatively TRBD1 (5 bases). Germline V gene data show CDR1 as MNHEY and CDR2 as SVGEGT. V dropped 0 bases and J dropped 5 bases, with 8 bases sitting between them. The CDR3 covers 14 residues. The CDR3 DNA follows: TGTGCCAGCAGTTACTCGGGGGGATATCAGCCCCAGCATTTT. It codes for CASSYSGGYQPQHF.